The T cell receptor beta chain under discussion was sequenced for a study of blood T cells in healthy people across ages. CDR1 is SGHTA and CDR2 is FQGTGA in the germline V gene. The CDR3 consists of 15 residues. The ends lost 5 bases at V and 6 bases at J; junction bases unmatched: 8. Per individual sample, total RNA of at least 5.5 micrograms was extracted. General study findings and limits: A conclusive naive versus antigen-experienced comparison was prevented by the unsorted PBMCs. From one million sequenced T cells, diversity estimates were lower bounds.

A sample-barcoded 5' primer and a J-beta primer mix were used in a second PCR of roughly 6 to 11 cycles. TCRdb fed the 5' RACE reads into MiXCR, producing one record per CDR3 protein. The sample records some 1.8 million distinct CDR3 sequences, more than 35% being singletons. A remark on this clonotype: Its antigen remains unknown.

The chain joins TRBV7-3 to TRBJ2-1; TRBD2 aligns across 9 bases. This receptor was identified in a human donor in good health. Sequencing used blood. The CDR3 sequence is CASSLSGTSFNEQFF. The CDR3 DNA reads TGTGCCAGCAGCCTATCCGGGACTAGCTTCAATGAGCAGTTCTTC.